This TCR beta chain derives from a study of OX40 agonist ivuxolimab in advanced cancers. Overall study results and limits: At 0.1 to 3.0 mg/kg and by week 6, CD4+ and CD8+ T cells in the blood had expanded clonally.

This clone occurred once. Antigen specificity is unknown. This CDR3 comprises 15 residues. The germline V gene encodes CDR1 MDHEN and CDR2 SYDVKM. Trimming cost V 5 bases and J 5 bases; bases outside gene matches: 7. The assay was immunoSEQ multiplex PCR, and TCRdb's table has in-frame clones only and misses some. Of some 60,000 clones in the sample, roughly 85% are singletons; the top ten hold 4%. The TCR comes from an adult with an advanced solid tumor such as melanoma, head and neck, liver or kidney cancer. Material: CD4+ or CD8+ T cells sorted from blood, obtained in a trial of the OX40 agonist ivuxolimab. J is TRBJ2-5 and V is TRBV28; 11 bases agree with TRBD1. CDR3 region: CASSIGQGAEETQYF. The CDR3 DNA reads TGTGCCAGCAGTATCGGACAGGGGGCAGAGGAGACCCAGTACTTC.